The next 28 T cell receptor beta chains were all read from a single sample in a study of blood T cells in healthy people across ages. The second PCR ran about 6 to 11 cycles with a sample-barcoded 5' primer and J-beta primers. Each CDR3 protein is one row after TCRdb ran MiXCR on the 5' RACE reads. The sample has roughly 1,000,000 distinct CDR3 sequences, approximately 25% seen once. The sample also formed part of further work on T cells of mothers and their children.

Sequenced sample: blood. These receptors were collected from a girl aged 2 to 9 in good health.

The chain recombines TRBV29-1 with TRBJ2-7, with 7 positions matching TRBD2. Germline assignment: CDR1 SQVTM and CDR2 ANQGSEA. There are 13 residues in the CDR3. J gave up 0 bases and V 3 bases, and 2 bases lay outside the gene matches. CDR3 DNA sequence: TGCAGCGTTGAGTGGGACTACTCCTACGAGCAGTACTTC. This sequence encodes CSVEWDYSYEQYF.

The chain recombines TRBV29-1 with TRBJ2-1, with D maybe TRBD2 (6 bases). CDR1 SQVTM and CDR2 ANQGSEA come from the germline V gene. V lost 3 bases, J lost 7 bases, and 10 bases lay in between. The length of the CDR3 is 12 residues. CDR3 sequence: CSVDNGLNEQFF. In DNA form, the CDR3 reads TGCAGCGTTGATAATGGACTAAATGAGCAGTTCTTC.

Worth noting for this clonotype: Lacking the conserved final phenylalanine or tryptophan, this CDR3 likely reflects a read error. The genes are TRBV7-9 and TRBJ2-1; no clear D. This CDR3 has 13 residues. Germline V gene lookup returns CDR1 SEHNR and CDR2 FQNEAQ (reference sequence). Trimming stripped 2 bases from V and 10 bases from J, with 12 bases between. This CDR3 reads CASSLLVESEQFS. CDR3 DNA sequence: TGTGCCAGCAGCTTACTGGTGGAAAGCGAGCAGTTCTCC.

The chain is built from TRBV12-3 or TRBV12-4 and TRBJ2-7, with TRBD2 identical over 8 bases. V lost 8 bases and J lost 5; bases outside the gene matches: 14. This CDR3 has 15 residues. The CDR3 sequence is CASRVAGNVAHEQYF. CDR3 coding DNA: TGTGCCAGCCGGGTAGCGGGAAACGTAGCCCACGAGCAGTACTTC.

For the CDR3, the DNA is TGTGCCAGCAGCTTTCGGGGGGACCTCTATAATTCACCCCTCCACTTT. This translates into CASSFRGDLYNSPLHF. This chain connects TRBV11-2 to TRBJ1-6; D is perhaps TRBD1 (5 bases). Trimming removed 3 bases from V and 3 bases from J, with 12 bases in between. Germline values: CDR1 SGHAT, CDR2 FQNNGV. The CDR3 is 16 residues long.

This clonotype was counted only a few times. The chain uses TRBV20-1 and TRBJ2-5, with D perhaps TRBD2 (6 bases). Per germline, CDR1 DFQATT and CDR2 SNEGSKA (reference sequence). V gave up 6 bases and J gave up 2 bases, with 19 bases separating them. This CDR3 contains 15 residues. Here the CDR3 reads CSAPGVGILQETQYF. The DNA for the CDR3 is TGCAGTGCCCCGGGAGTGGGAATCCTTCAAGAGACCCAGTACTTC.

This clonotype has a handful of counts. V is TRBV28 and J is TRBJ2-1; TRBD2 is a possible D gene (6 bases). V was clipped by 7 bases and J by 1 base, with 11 bases between them. CDR1 and CDR2 from the germline V gene are MDHEN and SYDVKM. The CDR3 runs 14 residues. CDR3 residues: CASNPRGSYNEQFF. In nucleotides, the CDR3 is TGTGCCAGCAACCCCCGGGGGTCCTACAATGAGCAGTTCTTC.

The V call is TRBV3-1, the J call TRBJ1-4, with 9 bases identical to TRBD1. Germline V gene sequence: CDR1 LGHDT, CDR2 YNNKEL (reference sequence). This CDR3 has 15 amino acids. V gave up 1 base and J gave up 6 bases; unmatched junction bases: 3. The CDR3 DNA follows: TGTGCCAGCAGCCAAGCCCGGACAGGGGATGAAAAACTGTTTTTT. Encoded protein: CASSQARTGDEKLFF. Together with reference TRBV3-1 and TRBJ1-4, the CDR3 gives the full variable domain: DTAVSQTPKYLVTQMGNDKSIKCEQNLGHDTMYWYKQDSKKFLKIMFSYNNKELIINETVPNRFSPKSPDKAHLNLHINSLELGDSAVYFCASSQARTGDEKLFFGSGTQLSVL.

This clonotype was counted between two and nine times. CDR3 loop: CASYSTNYEQYF. The CDR3 DNA is TGTGCCAGCTATTCGACCAACTACGAGCAGTACTTC. The V gene is TRBV28, the J gene TRBJ2-7; D is unclear. CDR1 and CDR2 (germline): MDHEN, SYDVKM. Trimming took off 8 bases at V and 3 bases at J, with 11 bases between the two ends. The CDR3 contains 12 residues.

This clonotype was counted at least ten times. V and J are TRBV20-1 and TRBJ1-1, with D perhaps matching TRBD1 (6 bases). In germline, CDR1 is DFQATT, CDR2 SNEGSKA (reference sequence). The CDR3 consists of 13 residues. Trimming took 3 bases from V and 0 from J, leaving 8 bases between them. The CDR3 nucleotides read TGCAGTGCTAGGGACAGATTGAACACTGAAGCTTTCTTT. Translated, it gives CSARDRLNTEAFF.

This clonotype was detected only a few times. The chain joins TRBV9 to TRBJ2-5; D is possibly TRBD1 (6 bases). The better agreement between TRBJ2-7 and the DNA end casts doubt on the J call. The CDR3 has 15 residues. Germline CDR1 is SGDLS and CDR2 is YYNGEE. The CDR3 sequence: CASSVDSAPTYEQYF. The CDR3 DNA follows: TGTGCCAGCAGCGTGGACAGCGCACCGACCTACGAGCAGTACTTC.

This clonotype was seen only once. The V gene is TRBV7-2, the J gene TRBJ1-2; D remains unclear. Trimming shortened V by 2 bases and J by 2 bases, and 21 bases separated the two germline ends. Germline V gene sequence: CDR1 SGHTA, CDR2 FQGNSA. The CDR3 length is 18 residues. The CDR3 DNA follows: TGTACCAGCAGCTTATGGTTCGTTGGCCGACGGTTAAACTATGGCTACACCTTC. Protein: CTSSLWFVGRRLNYGYTF.

This clonotype was seen a handful of times. The genes are TRBV4-2 and TRBJ2-7; either TRBD1 or TRBD2 may supply D (5 bases each). Germline lookup yields CDR1 LGHNA and CDR2 YNFKEQ. Trimming pared 6 bases from V and 5 bases from J, leaving 5 bases between. The CDR3 consists of 10 residues. The CDR3 bases are TGTGCCAGCAGGGGGGACGAGCAGTACTTC. Protein product: CASRGDEQYF.

J is TRBJ1-2 and V is TRBV5-1; D is perhaps TRBD1 (5 bases). The CDR3 runs to 13 residues. Germline CDR1 reads SGHRS; CDR2 reads YFSETQ. V shed 0 bases and J shed 6 bases, with 9 bases lying between them. CDR3 DNA: TGCGCCAGCAGCTTGGCTCAGGGTGATGGCTACACCTTC. Its protein product is CASSLAQGDGYTF.

The V and J genes are TRBV12-3 or TRBV12-4 and TRBJ1-4, with TRBD1 identical over 7 bases. V shed 3 bases, J shed 8 bases, and the junction held 3 bases outside the gene matches. The CDR3 covers 13 residues. In nucleotides, the CDR3 is TGTGCCAGCAGTTTTAGACAGGGAGAAAAACTGTTTTTT. Translating gives CASSFRQGEKLFF.

This clonotype was detected a few times. The chain joins TRBV5-6 to TRBJ2-1; no definite D call. Germline values: CDR1 SGHDT, CDR2 YYEEEE. This CDR3 spans 16 amino acids. V was clipped by 4 bases and J by 8 bases, with 22 bases between them. CDR3 region: CASSVGPTVLQDEQFF. The CDR3, as DNA: TGTGCCAGCAGCGTTGGCCCAACGGTTTTGCAGGATGAGCAGTTCTTC.

In its sample, this clonotype was seen a few times. The rearrangement joins TRBV29-1 to TRBJ2-2; no clear D. The CDR3 consists of 11 residues. The V gene's germline CDR1 is SQVTM and CDR2 ANQGSEA. V gave up 5 bases and J gave up 3 bases, with 4 bases separating them. The CDR3 nucleotides are TGCAGCGTTAAGGACACCGGGGAGCTGTTTTTT. This encodes CSVKDTGELFF.

This clonotype was counted between two and nine times. The chain combines TRBV12-3 or TRBV12-4 with TRBJ2-3, with no clear D. The V and J ends lost 3 bases and 6 bases respectively, with 13 bases between them. The CDR3 length is 14 residues. The CDR3, as DNA: TGTGCCAGCAGTTTGAGAACTCCGGAGGATACGCAGTATTTT. Protein sequence: CASSLRTPEDTQYF.

This clonotype appeared a few times. This chain joins TRBV28 and TRBJ2-7, with D possibly being TRBD1 or TRBD2 (5 bases each). Trimming took off 2 bases at V and 2 bases at J, with 16 bases between the two ends. The germline CDR1 and CDR2 sequences are MDHEN and SYDVKM. The CDR3 runs to 16 residues. CDR3 sequence reads: CASSLLDGKGAYEQYF. CDR3 nucleotides: TGTGCCAGCAGTTTACTAGACGGGAAAGGGGCCTACGAGCAGTACTTC.

The V call is TRBV28, the J call TRBJ2-5, with TRBD2 matching 11 bases. The CDR3 is made up of 16 amino acids. Germline CDR1 is MDHEN and CDR2 is SYDVKM. The J segment lost 4 bases and the V segment lost 7 bases, leaving 11 bases of the junction unmatched. The DNA for the CDR3 is TGTGCCAGCACTGGAATGGGGCTAGCGGGAGGAGAGACCCAGTACTTC. This gives the protein CASTGMGLAGGETQYF.

The V and J genes are TRBV19 and TRBJ2-5, with D hard to call. Germline V gene lookup returns CDR1 LNHDA and CDR2 SQIVND (reference sequence). V lost 0 bases and J lost 3, with 5 bases in between. CDR3 length equals 13 residues. CDR3 residues: CASSIDTEETQYF. The CDR3, as DNA: TGTGCCAGTAGTATAGACACTGAAGAGACCCAGTACTTC.

The V call is TRBV20-1, the J call TRBJ2-4, with 12 bases matching TRBD2. CDR1 and CDR2 from the germline V gene are DFQATT and SNEGSKA (reference sequence). CDR3 size: 18 residues. Unmatched junction bases numbered 9, after V lost 3 bases and J lost 0 bases. The CDR3 sequence is CSARGASGGALAKNIQYF. CDR3 nucleotides: TGCAGTGCTAGGGGGGCTAGCGGGGGGGCCCTAGCCAAAAACATTCAGTACTTC.

This clonotype was seen more than once but under ten times. The CDR3 loop reads CSAPAGGFSTDTQYF. The CDR3 DNA reads TGCAGTGCCCCGGCGGGGGGCTTTAGCACAGATACGCAGTATTTT. This rearrangement joins TRBV20-1 to TRBJ2-3; 8 nucleotides agree with TRBD2. The ends lost 6 bases at V and 0 bases at J; junction bases unmatched: 8. Germline lookup yields CDR1 DFQATT and CDR2 SNEGSKA (reference sequence). The CDR3 is made up of 15 amino acids.

The sample holds one count of this clonotype. The gene calls are TRBV7-3 and TRBJ2-1; D gene unclear. This CDR3 is built from 13 residues. Per germline, CDR1 SGHTA and CDR2 FQGTGA. V lost 0 bases and J 9 bases, leaving 9 bases between the germline ends. DNA of the CDR3: TGTGCCAGCAGCTTAACCAGGTGGGGTGAGCAGTTCTTC. As protein: CASSLTRWGEQFF.

The gene calls are TRBV5-1 and TRBJ2-3, with a weak D call TRBD2 (6 bases). Germline V CDR1 and CDR2: SGHRS, YFSETQ. This CDR3 is 14 amino acids long. V was shortened by 3 bases and J by 4 bases, with 12 bases between the two germline ends. CDR3 in amino acids: CASSYGGPADTQYF. The CDR3 DNA is TGCGCCAGCAGCTACGGGGGACCCGCAGATACGCAGTATTTT.

The chain combines TRBV7-2 with TRBJ2-1, with a possible D match to TRBD1 (5 bases). V was cut by 3 bases and J by 9 bases, with 12 bases left in between. CDR1 is SGHTA, CDR2 FQGNSA, per germline. The CDR3 totals 13 residues. The CDR3 sequence: CASSFNLQGEQFF. The CDR3 DNA reads as TGTGCCAGCAGCTTCAATTTGCAGGGTGAGCAGTTCTTC.

This clonotype was counted only a few times. The chain carries TRBV12-3 or TRBV12-4 and TRBJ2-2; D not resolved. V was trimmed by 8 bases and J by 1 base, leaving 8 bases between them. The CDR3 contains 13 residues. The CDR3 DNA sequence: TGTGCCAGCTTAGGGAAGAACACCGGGGAGCTGTTTTTT. Residues: CASLGKNTGELFF.

J is TRBJ2-5 and V is TRBV5-1, with D hard to call. Germline loops: CDR1 SGHRS, CDR2 YFSETQ. V was shortened by 6 bases and J by 5 bases, with 8 bases between the two germline ends. This CDR3 has 11 amino acids. CDR3 amino acids: CASKSRETQYF. In DNA form, the CDR3 reads TGCGCCAGCAAGAGTCGGGAGACCCAGTACTTC.